This T cell receptor (beta chain) is drawn from a study of control samples from healthy donors and cancer patients. Profiled with immunoSEQ multiplex PCR; TCRdb holds only in-frame clones, not every one. The listing contains about 190,000 clones. Trimming shortened V by 3 bases and J by 7 bases, and 10 bases separated the two germline ends. CDR3 length: 14 residues. Looked up from germline, CDR1 is SGHDN and CDR2 is FVKESK. The sequencing sample was made of blood. This chain joins TRBV14 and TRBJ1-6; no definite D call. This receptor was obtained from a woman aged 30 to 39 in good health. CDR3 DNA sequence: TGTGCCAGCAGCCAGCGGATAAAGAATTCACCCCTCCACTTT. Protein sequence: CASSQRIKNSPLHF.